The entry below gives a single T cell receptor (beta chain) sequence along with its context. No antigen is known for it. The record originates from a study of CD4 T cells in relation to SARS-CoV-2 and coronaviruses. Unexposed donor CD4+ T cells date from about 2011-2018, before the COVID-19 pandemic. CD4+ T cells were isolated from the cells after more than 8 days of culture. V was trimmed by 1 base and J by 5 bases, leaving 8 bases between them. Germline V gene data show CDR1 as SGHDT and CDR2 as YYEEEE. This CDR3 is built from 13 residues. The repertoire was sequenced with immunoSEQ multiplex PCR; TCRdb's copy has only in-frame clones and lacks some. The sample contains about 21,000 clones, 76% of which appear only once.

Sequenced input: CD4+ T cells from PBMCs, cultured in vitro. The genes are TRBV5-6 and TRBJ2-3, with a tentative D call TRBD1 (6 bases). The source of this sequence is a human donor in good health. DNA of the CDR3: TGTGCCAGCAGCTTGAAGGGGGTAGATACGCAGTATTTT. Residues: CASSLKGVDTQYF.